A single sample gave rise to the 14 T cell receptor beta chains below, sequenced in a study of T cell repertoires in cytomegalovirus infection. MiXCR was run by TCRdb on the reads, yielding one entry per CDR3 protein. The sample includes approximately 400,000 distinct CDR3 sequences, 30% to 40% of them seen just once. Sequenced: PBMCs. Every receptor here comes from a human donor in good health (CMV status not recorded). Some clones in this sample may be carry-over from other donors' samples.

Turning to this clonotype: This may come from a read error, since a much larger clone is one base off. Since no conserved phenylalanine or tryptophan closes the CDR3, a read error is the likely cause. The rearrangement uses TRBV7-6 and TRBJ2-5; the D call may be TRBD1 or TRBD2 (6 bases each). V was cut by 1 base and J by 7 bases, with 10 bases left in between. The CDR3 runs to 13 residues. Germline V gives CDR1 SGHVS, CDR2 FNYEAQ. This chain's CDR3 is CASSLDGGGTQYV. Here the CDR3 DNA reads TGTGCCAGCAGCTTAGATGGAGGGGGGACCCAGTACGTC.

In this sample, this clonotype turned up a few times. The chain uses TRBV4-1 and TRBJ1-3; no clear D gene. Trimming cost V 3 bases and J 2 bases, with 17 bases left between them. This CDR3 spans 17 amino acids. CDR1 MGHRA and CDR2 YSYEKL come from the germline V gene. This CDR3 reads CASSQGTRRTTGNTIYF. CDR3 DNA sequence: TGCGCCAGCAGCCAGGGTACAAGGCGGACTACTGGAAACACCATATATTTT.

This clonotype has a count of ten or more. V is TRBV7-2 and J is TRBJ1-1; D perhaps matches TRBD1 (6 bases). The ends were cut back, 1 base at V and 4 bases at J, with 10 bases in the middle. This CDR3 comprises 14 residues. CDR1 is SGHTA and CDR2 is FQGNSA in the germline V gene. The CDR3 protein is CASSLDGGLTEAFF. The CDR3 DNA follows: TGTGCCAGCAGCTTAGACGGGGGGCTCACTGAAGCTTTCTTT. The full variable domain, rest sourced from reference TRBV7-2 and TRBJ1-1, is GAGVSQSPSNKVTEKGKDVELRCDPISGHTALYWYRQSLGQGLEFLIYFQGNSAPDKSGLPSDRFSAERTGGSVSTLTIQRTQQEDSAVYLCASSLDGGLTEAFFGQGTRLTVV.

The genes are TRBV7-6 and TRBJ2-2; no definite D call. Trimming shortened V by 5 bases and J by 5 bases, and 9 bases separated the two germline ends. Germline CDR1 and CDR2: SGHVS and FNYEAQ. The CDR3 contains 13 residues. CDR3 sequence (DNA): TGTGCCAGCAGCCAAATTGGTACCGGGGAGCTGTTTTTT. Translated, it gives CASSQIGTGELFF.

In regard to this clonotype: One end of the junction varies from germline; a read error may be responsible. V and J are TRBV12-3 or TRBV12-4 and TRBJ2-1, with 13 nucleotides matching TRBD2. The CDR3 contains 15 residues. DNA for the CDR3: TGTGCCAGCAGTAAACTAGCGGGGGGGCCAGGGGAGCACTTCTTC. Amino acids: CASSKLAGGPGEHFF.

Points on this clonotype: This sequence may be a read error, since a much larger clone differs from it by one base. The chain employs TRBV7-8 and TRBJ2-1; tentative D call: TRBD1 (7 bases). Germline CDR1 and CDR2: SGHVS and FQNEAQ. This CDR3 comprises 16 residues. The CDR3 region has the DNA TGTGCCAGCATCTTACGGGAGACAGGGTCTGGGAATGAGCAGTTCTTC. Protein sequence: CASILRETGSGNEQFF.

To note about this clonotype: This likely comes from a read error, as the CDR3 has no conserved phenylalanine or tryptophan at its end. The J gene is TRBJ2-4, the V gene TRBV5-4, with 8 nucleotides matching TRBD2. After removal of 0 bases from V and 8 bases from J, the junction contained 13 bases not matched to a gene. Germline V gives CDR1 SGHNT, CDR2 YYREEE (reference sequence). The CDR3 has 17 residues. The CDR3 DNA is TGTGCCAGCAGCTTGGGAGGTTTAGCGGGGCGAGGAGACATTCAGTACTTA. Translating gives CASSLGGLAGRGDIQYL.

Regarding this clonotype: Here the CDR3 omits its conserved ending phenylalanine or tryptophan, so a read error is the likely source. V is TRBV28 and J is TRBJ1-3, with a possible D match to TRBD1 (5 bases). This CDR3 has 13 residues. Trimming took off 6 bases at V and 2 bases at J, with 8 bases between the two ends. Germline V gene sequence: CDR1 MDHEN, CDR2 SYDVKM. CDR3 DNA: TGTGCCAGCAGCGGGACTCCTGGAAACACCATATATTTG. Translated: CASSGTPGNTIYL.

This rearrangement joins TRBV29-1 to TRBJ2-5, with 8 bases fitting TRBD1. The CDR3 covers 12 residues. The trim removed 5 bases at V and 5 bases at J, leaving 4 bases unmatched. CDR1 and CDR2 (germline): SQVTM, ANQGSEA. CDR3 nucleotide sequence: TGCAGCGTTAGGACAGGGACGGAGACCCAGTACTTC. Amino acid sequence: CSVRTGTETQYF.

The V call is TRBV10-2, the J call TRBJ1-5, with TRBD1 matching over 7 bases. The germline V gene has CDR1 WSHSY and CDR2 SAAADI. This CDR3 has 14 residues. Germline trimming cut 4 bases from V and 2 bases from J; bases unmatched to any gene: 2. CDR3 nucleotides: TGCGCCAGCAGTGTACAGGGGCGCAATCAGCCCCAGCATTTT. It encodes CASSVQGRNQPQHF.

Details on this clonotype: The germline gene is not matched at one end of the junction; a read error may be the cause. The V call is TRBV25-1, the J call TRBJ2-7; 10 bases agree with TRBD1. The CDR3 runs 16 residues. Germline V CDR1 and CDR2: MGHDK, SYGVNS. The CDR3 reads CANSDPGTGATYEQYF. DNA for the CDR3: TGTGCCAACAGTGACCCCGGGACAGGGGCCACCTACGAGCAGTACTTC.

The chain uses TRBV7-2 and TRBJ1-6; 8 nucleotides align to TRBD1. V shed 1 base, J shed 3 bases, and the junction held 2 bases outside the gene matches. Germline assignment: CDR1 SGHTA and CDR2 FQGNSA. This CDR3 spans 16 amino acids. This CDR3 reads CASSLGTGNYNSPLHF. In DNA form, the CDR3 reads TGTGCCAGCAGCTTAGGGACAGGGAACTATAATTCACCCCTCCACTTT.

The chain carries TRBV7-9 and TRBJ1-6; 9 nucleotides line up with TRBD1. The CDR3 length is 15 residues. The germline V gene encodes CDR1 SEHNR and CDR2 FQNEAQ (reference sequence). V trimming: 5 bases; J trimming: 6 bases; junction bases outside the gene matches: 5. CDR3 region: CASSGPGQGNSPLHF. DNA of the CDR3: TGTGCCAGCAGCGGACCGGGACAGGGTAATTCACCCCTCCACTTT.

The chain carries TRBV2 and TRBJ1-2; D remains unclear. The CDR3 is 14 residues long. Germline V gives CDR1 SNHLY, CDR2 FYNNEI. V lost 4 bases and J lost 2, with 11 bases in between. DNA of the CDR3: TGTGCCAGCAGTGTAGGGTCACTGAACTATGGCTACACCTTC. This codes for CASSVGSLNYGYTF.